A selection of T cell receptor beta chains follows, all from one sample in a study of T cells in Graves' hyperthyroidism and ophthalmopathy. Using its own MiXCR run on the multiplex PCR reads, TCRdb lists one record per CDR3 protein. The sample includes nearly 750,000 distinct CDR3 sequences, around a third of them seen just once. The sample taken for sequencing was blood. All receptors come from a woman between 40 and 55 years old with Graves' hyperthyroidism. The CDR3 runs from the conserved cysteine through the conserved F or W. Each record gives: clone size, V gene, D gene, J gene, CDR3 protein, CDR3 DNA. A D gene is named only where the DNA matches it firmly. Clone size is stated in some rows and not others, as once, few, many or a class when expanded.

.	TRBV7-9	TRBD1	TRBJ1-5	CASSSTTQGHQPQHF	TGTGCCAGCAGCTCAACCACACAGGGGCATCAGCCCCAGCATTTT
few	TRBV3-1	.	TRBJ1-6	CASSQDARLFSPLHF	TGTGCCAGCAGCCAAGATGCCAGATTATTCTCACCCCTCCACTTT
few	TRBV19	.	TRBJ1-5	CASSMAGAGNQPQHF	TGTGCCAGTAGTATGGCGGGGGCCGGTAATCAGCCCCAGCATTTT
many	TRBV12-3/TRBV12-4	.	TRBJ1-2	CASSPRNYGYTF	TGTGCCAGCAGTCCCCGGAACTATGGCTACACCTTC
many	TRBV5-5	.	TRBJ1-2	CASSRGVESYGYTF	TGTGCCAGCAGCAGAGGAGTGGAGTCCTATGGCTACACCTTC
.	TRBV10-2	.	TRBJ2-7	CASSEGSGWWYEQYF	TGCGCCAGCAGTGAAGGATCAGGTTGGTGGTACGAGCAGTACTTC
once	TRBV5-1	.	TRBJ2-2	CASSLRGVSTGELFF	TGCGCCAGCAGCTTGAGGGGAGTGAGCACCGGGGAGCTGTTTTTT
.	TRBV11-2	.	TRBJ1-6	CASSLGGGPPLHF	TGTGCCAGCAGCTTAGGGGGAGGTCCACCCCTCCACTTT
many	TRBV12-3/TRBV12-4	.	TRBJ1-2	CASSGAGLGYGYTF	TGTGCCAGCAGTGGAGCAGGGCTTGGCTATGGCTACACCTTC
.	TRBV7-2	.	TRBJ2-6	CASSPGTAAEANVLTF	TGTGCCAGCAGCCCAGGGACGGCTGCTGAGGCCAACGTCCTGACTTTC
many	TRBV7-9	.	TRBJ1-6	CASSSGPSNDNSPLHF	TGTGCCAGCAGCTCCGGACCTAGTAACGATAATTCACCCCTCCACTTT
.	TRBV7-9	.	TRBJ2-1	CASSLDIGGAWGEQFF	TGCGCCAGCAGCTTGGACATCGGGGGCGCCTGGGGAGAGCAGTTCTTC
few	TRBV29-1	TRBD1	TRBJ2-3	CSVEDGQGGTDTQYF	TGCAGCGTTGAAGACGGACAGGGTGGCACAGATACGCAGTATTTT
many	TRBV20-1	.	TRBJ1-2	CSARVHQGYYGYTF	TGCAGTGCTAGGGTTCATCAGGGATACTATGGCTACACCTTC
many	TRBV7-2	.	TRBJ2-2	CASSLAPTSGELFF	TGTGCCAGCAGCTTAGCCCCTACGAGCGGGGAGCTGTTTTTT
.	TRBV9	.	TRBJ2-1	CASSATGTTNNEQFF	TGTGCCAGCAGCGCGACAGGGACTACGAACAATGAGCAGTTCTTC
many	TRBV20-1	TRBD1	TRBJ1-5	CSATSAGGGRSNQPQHF	TGCAGTGCTACTAGTGCAGGGGGAGGCCGTAGCAATCAGCCCCAGCATTTT
.	TRBV5-6	TRBD1	TRBJ1-5	CASSLLTGVDNQPQHF	TGTGCCAGCAGCTTGTTGACAGGGGTTGACAATCAGCCCCAGCATTTT
many	TRBV19	.	TRBJ1-5	CASSIQRDSNQPQHF	TGTGCCAGTAGTATACAGCGAGATAGCAATCAGCCCCAGCATTTT
few	TRBV10-1	TRBD2	TRBJ2-5	CASSESQTSGQETQYF	TGCGCCAGCAGTGAGTCGCAGACTAGCGGACAAGAGACCCAGTACTTC
few	TRBV3-1	.	TRBJ1-1	CASTPRGVNTEAFF	TGTGCCAGCACCCCACGTGGCGTGAACACTGAAGCTTTCTTT
few	TRBV7-9	TRBD2	TRBJ2-3	CASSSVAGDRQSTDTQYF	TGTGCCAGCAGCTCCGTAGCGGGGGACCGCCAGAGCACAGATACGCAGTATTTT
many	TRBV19	.	TRBJ1-5	CASSITGTGNQPQHF	TGTGCCAGTAGTATTACAGGGACCGGCAATCAGCCCCAGCATTTT
few	TRBV5-1	.	TRBJ2-2	CASSQDSGSEGELFF	TGCGCCAGCAGCCAAGATTCAGGGTCTGAAGGGGAGCTGTTTTTT
.	TRBV5-1	.	TRBJ1-2	CASSPGPNTEGYTF	TGCGCCAGCAGCCCAGGGCCTAATACTGAGGGCTACACCTTC
.	TRBV7-8	.	TRBJ1-4	CASSPPGPVEEKLFF	TGTGCCAGCAGTCCCCCGGGACCCGTAGAGGAAAAACTGTTTTTT
many	TRBV7-9	TRBD1	TRBJ1-1	CASSSNRGTEAFF	TGTGCCAGCAGCTCAAACAGGGGTACTGAAGCTTTCTTT
.	TRBV4-1	.	TRBJ1-1	CASSQVYAGLTEAFF	TGCGCCAGCAGCCAAGTTTACGCAGGGCTCACTGAAGCTTTCTTT
.	TRBV11-3	.	TRBJ1-1	CASSLTKTQAGNTEAFF	TGTGCCAGCAGCTTAACCAAAACACAGGCAGGGAACACTGAAGCTTTCTTT
many	TRBV12-3/TRBV12-4	.	TRBJ1-2	CASRPAGEGYTF	TGTGCCAGCAGGCCGGCAGGGGAAGGCTACACCTTC
once	TRBV6-5	TRBD2	TRBJ2-7	CASSPPSSGGKYEQYF	TGTGCCAGCTCACCACCCTCTAGCGGGGGGAAATACGAGCAGTACTTC